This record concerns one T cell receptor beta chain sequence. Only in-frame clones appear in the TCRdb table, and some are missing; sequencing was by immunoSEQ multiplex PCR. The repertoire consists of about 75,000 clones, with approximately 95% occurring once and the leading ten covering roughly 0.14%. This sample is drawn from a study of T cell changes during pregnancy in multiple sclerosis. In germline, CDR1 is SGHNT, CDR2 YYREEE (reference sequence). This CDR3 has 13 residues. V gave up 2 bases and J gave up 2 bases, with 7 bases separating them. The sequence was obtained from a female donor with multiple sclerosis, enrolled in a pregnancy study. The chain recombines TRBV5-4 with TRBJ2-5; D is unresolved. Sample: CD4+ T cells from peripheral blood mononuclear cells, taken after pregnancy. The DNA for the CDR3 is TGTGCCAGCAGCTTAAGCTCACAAGAGACCCAGTACTTC. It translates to CASSLSSQETQYF.